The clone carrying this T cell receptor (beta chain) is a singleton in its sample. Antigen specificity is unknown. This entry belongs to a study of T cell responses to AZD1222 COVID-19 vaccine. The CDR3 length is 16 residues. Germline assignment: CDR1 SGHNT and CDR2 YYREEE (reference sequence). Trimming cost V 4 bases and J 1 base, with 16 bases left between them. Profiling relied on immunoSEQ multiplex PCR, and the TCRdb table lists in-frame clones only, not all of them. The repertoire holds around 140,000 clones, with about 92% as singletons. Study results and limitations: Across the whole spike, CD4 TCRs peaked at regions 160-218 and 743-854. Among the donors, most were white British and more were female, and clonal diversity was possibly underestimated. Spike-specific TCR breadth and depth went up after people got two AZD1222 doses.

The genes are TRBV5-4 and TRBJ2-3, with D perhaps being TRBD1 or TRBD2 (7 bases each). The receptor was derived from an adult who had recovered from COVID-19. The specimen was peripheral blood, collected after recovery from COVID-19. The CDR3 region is CASSRGGTDGTDTQYF. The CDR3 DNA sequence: TGTGCCAGCAGCCGGGGAGGGACAGATGGCACAGATACGCAGTATTTT.